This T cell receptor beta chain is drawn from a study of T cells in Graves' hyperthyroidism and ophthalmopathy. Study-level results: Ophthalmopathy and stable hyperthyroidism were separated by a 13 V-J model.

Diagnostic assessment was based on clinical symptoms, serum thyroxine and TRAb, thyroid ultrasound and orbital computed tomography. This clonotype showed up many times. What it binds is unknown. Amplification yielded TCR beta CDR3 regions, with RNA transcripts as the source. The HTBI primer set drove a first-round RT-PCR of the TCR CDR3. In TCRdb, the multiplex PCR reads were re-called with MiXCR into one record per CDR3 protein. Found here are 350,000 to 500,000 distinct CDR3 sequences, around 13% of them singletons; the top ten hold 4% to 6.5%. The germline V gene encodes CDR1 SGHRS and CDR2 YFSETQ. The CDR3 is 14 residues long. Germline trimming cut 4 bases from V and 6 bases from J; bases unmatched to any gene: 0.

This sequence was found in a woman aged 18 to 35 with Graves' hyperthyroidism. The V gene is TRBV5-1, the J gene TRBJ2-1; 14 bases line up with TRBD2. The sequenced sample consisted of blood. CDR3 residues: CASSGTSGGNEQFF. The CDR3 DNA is TGCGCCAGCAGCGGGACTAGCGGGGGCAATGAGCAGTTCTTC. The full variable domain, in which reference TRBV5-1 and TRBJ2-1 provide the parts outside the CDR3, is KAGVTQTPRYLIKTRGQQVTLSCSPISGHRSVSWYQQTPGQGLQFLFEYFSETQRNKGNFPGRFSGRQFSNSRSEMNVSTLELGDSALYLCASSGTSGGNEQFFGPGTRLTVL.